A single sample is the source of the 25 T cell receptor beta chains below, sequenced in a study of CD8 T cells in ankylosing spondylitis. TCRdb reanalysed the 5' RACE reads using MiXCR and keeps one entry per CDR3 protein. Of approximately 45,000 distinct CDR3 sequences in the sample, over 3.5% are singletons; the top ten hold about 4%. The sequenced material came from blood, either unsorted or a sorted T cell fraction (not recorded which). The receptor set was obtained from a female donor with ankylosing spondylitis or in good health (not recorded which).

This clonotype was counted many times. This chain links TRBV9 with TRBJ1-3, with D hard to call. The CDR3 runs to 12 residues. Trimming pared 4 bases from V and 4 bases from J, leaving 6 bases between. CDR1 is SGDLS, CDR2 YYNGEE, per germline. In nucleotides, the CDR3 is TGTGCCAGCAGCCCCCAGGGAAACACCATATATTTT. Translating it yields CASSPQGNTIYF.

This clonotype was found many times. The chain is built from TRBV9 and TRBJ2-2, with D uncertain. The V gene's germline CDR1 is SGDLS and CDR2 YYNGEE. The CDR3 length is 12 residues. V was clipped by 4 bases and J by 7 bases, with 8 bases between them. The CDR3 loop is CASSQTGGELFF. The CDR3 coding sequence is TGTGCCAGCAGCCAGACTGGCGGGGAGCTGTTTTTT.

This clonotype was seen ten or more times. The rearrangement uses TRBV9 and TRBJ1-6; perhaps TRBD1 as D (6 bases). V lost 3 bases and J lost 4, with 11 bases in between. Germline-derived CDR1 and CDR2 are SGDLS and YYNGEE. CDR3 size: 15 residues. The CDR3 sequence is CASSAGGAYNSPLHF. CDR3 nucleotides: TGTGCCAGCAGCGCGGGGGGGGCTTATAATTCACCCCTCCACTTT.

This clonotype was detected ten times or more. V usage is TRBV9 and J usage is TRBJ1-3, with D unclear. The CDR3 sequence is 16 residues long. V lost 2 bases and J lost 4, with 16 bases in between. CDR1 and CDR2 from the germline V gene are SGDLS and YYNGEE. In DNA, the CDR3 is TGTGCCAGCAGCGTCGGGGATTACGGTTCCGGAAACACCATATATTTT. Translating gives CASSVGDYGSGNTIYF.

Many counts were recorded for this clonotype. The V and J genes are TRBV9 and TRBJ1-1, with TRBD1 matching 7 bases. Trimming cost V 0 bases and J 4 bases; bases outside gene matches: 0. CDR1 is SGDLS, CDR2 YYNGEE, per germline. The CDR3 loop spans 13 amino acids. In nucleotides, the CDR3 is TGTGCCAGCAGCGTAGAGGGGGCCACTGAAGCTTTCTTT. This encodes CASSVEGATEAFF.

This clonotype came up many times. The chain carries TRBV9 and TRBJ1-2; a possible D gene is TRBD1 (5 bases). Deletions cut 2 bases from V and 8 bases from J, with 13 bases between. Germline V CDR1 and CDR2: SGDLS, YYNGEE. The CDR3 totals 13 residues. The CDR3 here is CASSVDIRNGYTF. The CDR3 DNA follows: TGTGCCAGCAGCGTGGACATCCGGAACGGCTACACCTTC. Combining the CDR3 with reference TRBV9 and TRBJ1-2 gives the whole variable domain DSGVTQTPKHLITATGQRVTLRCSPRSGDLSVYWYQQSLDQGLQFLIQYYNGEERAKGNILERFSAQQFPDLHSELNLSSLELGDSALYFCASSVDIRNGYTFGSGTRLTVV.

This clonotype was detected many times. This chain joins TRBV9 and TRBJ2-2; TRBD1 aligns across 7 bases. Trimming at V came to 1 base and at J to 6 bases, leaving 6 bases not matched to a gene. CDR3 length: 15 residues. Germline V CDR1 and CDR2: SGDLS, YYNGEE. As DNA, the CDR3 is TGTGCCAGCAGCGTACAAGGGGGCGCCCCCGGGGAGCTGTTTTTT. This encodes CASSVQGGAPGELFF.

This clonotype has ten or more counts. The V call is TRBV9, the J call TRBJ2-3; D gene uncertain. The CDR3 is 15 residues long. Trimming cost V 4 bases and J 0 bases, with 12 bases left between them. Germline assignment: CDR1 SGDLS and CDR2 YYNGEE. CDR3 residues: CASSRVGPSTDTQYF. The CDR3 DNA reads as TGTGCCAGCAGCCGGGTAGGCCCTAGCACAGATACGCAGTATTTT.

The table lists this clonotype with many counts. The CDR3 spells CASSTRVRGQETQYF. CDR3 bases: TGTGCCAGCAGCACCAGAGTCCGGGGTCAAGAGACCCAGTACTTC. The rearrangement uses TRBV9 and TRBJ2-5, with D tentatively TRBD2 (5 bases). V lost 4 bases to trimming and J lost 2 bases, with 15 bases between them. The CDR3 has 15 amino acids. Germline CDR1 and CDR2: SGDLS and YYNGEE.

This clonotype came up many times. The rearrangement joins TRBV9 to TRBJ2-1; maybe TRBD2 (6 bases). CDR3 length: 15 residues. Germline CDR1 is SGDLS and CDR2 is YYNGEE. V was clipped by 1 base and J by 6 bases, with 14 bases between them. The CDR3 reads CASSVSSTRVNEQFF. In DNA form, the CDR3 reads TGTGCCAGCAGCGTATCCTCGACTAGAGTCAATGAGCAGTTCTTC.

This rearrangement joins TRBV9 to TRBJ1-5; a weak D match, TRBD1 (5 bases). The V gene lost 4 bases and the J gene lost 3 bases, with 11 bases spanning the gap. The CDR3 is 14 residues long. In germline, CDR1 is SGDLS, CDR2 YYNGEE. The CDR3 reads CASSTGTDNQPQHF. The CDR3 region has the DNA TGTGCCAGCAGCACTGGGACGGACAATCAGCCCCAGCATTTT. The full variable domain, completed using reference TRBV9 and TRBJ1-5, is DSGVTQTPKHLITATGQRVTLRCSPRSGDLSVYWYQQSLDQGLQFLIQYYNGEERAKGNILERFSAQQFPDLHSELNLSSLELGDSALYFCASSTGTDNQPQHFGDGTRLSIL.

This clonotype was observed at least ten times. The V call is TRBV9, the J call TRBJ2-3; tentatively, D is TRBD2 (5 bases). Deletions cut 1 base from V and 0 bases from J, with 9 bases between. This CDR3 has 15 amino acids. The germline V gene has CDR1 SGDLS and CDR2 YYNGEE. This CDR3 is CASSVRSGSTDTQYF. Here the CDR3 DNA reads TGTGCCAGCAGCGTAAGAAGCGGAAGCACAGATACGCAGTATTTT. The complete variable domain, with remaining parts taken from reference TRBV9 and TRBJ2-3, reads DSGVTQTPKHLITATGQRVTLRCSPRSGDLSVYWYQQSLDQGLQFLIQYYNGEERAKGNILERFSAQQFPDLHSELNLSSLELGDSALYFCASSVRSGSTDTQYFGPGTRLTVL.

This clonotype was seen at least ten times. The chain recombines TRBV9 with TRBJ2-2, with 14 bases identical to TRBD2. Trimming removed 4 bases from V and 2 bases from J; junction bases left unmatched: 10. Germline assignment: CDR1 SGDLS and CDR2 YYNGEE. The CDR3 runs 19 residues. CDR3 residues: CASSRSRLAGGPNTGELFF. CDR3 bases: TGTGCCAGCAGCCGTTCAAGACTAGCGGGGGGGCCTAACACCGGGGAGCTGTTTTTT.

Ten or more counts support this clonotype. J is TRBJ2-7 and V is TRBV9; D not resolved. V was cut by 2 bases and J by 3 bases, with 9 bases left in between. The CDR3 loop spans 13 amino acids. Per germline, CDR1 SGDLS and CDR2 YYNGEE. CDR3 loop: CASSVGVDYEQYF. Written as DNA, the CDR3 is TGTGCCAGCAGCGTGGGCGTAGACTACGAGCAGTACTTC.

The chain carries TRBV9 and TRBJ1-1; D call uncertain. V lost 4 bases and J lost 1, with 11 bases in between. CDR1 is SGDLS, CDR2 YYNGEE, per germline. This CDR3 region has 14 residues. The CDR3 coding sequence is TGTGCCAGCAGCTCAAAGGTGGGGAACACTGAAGCTTTCTTT. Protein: CASSSKVGNTEAFF.

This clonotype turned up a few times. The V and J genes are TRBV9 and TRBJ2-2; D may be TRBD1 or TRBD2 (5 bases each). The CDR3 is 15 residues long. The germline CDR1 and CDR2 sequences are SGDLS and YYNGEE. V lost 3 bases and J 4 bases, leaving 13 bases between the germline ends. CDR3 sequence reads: CASSAPLGVTGELFF. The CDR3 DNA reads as TGTGCCAGCAGCGCCCCTCTGGGGGTCACCGGGGAGCTGTTTTTT.

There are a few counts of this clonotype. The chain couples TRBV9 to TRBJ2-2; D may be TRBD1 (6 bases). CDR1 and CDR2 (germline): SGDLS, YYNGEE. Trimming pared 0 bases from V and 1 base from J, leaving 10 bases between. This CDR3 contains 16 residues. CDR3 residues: CASSVGWGQNTGELFF. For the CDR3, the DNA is TGTGCCAGCAGCGTAGGGTGGGGGCAGAACACCGGGGAGCTGTTTTTT.

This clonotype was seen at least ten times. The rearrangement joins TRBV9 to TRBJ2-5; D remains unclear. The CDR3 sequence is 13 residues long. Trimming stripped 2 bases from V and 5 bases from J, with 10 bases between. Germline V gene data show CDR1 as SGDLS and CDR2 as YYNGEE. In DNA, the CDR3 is TGTGCCAGCAGCGTGAGACTCCGGGAGACCCAGTACTTC. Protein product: CASSVRLRETQYF.

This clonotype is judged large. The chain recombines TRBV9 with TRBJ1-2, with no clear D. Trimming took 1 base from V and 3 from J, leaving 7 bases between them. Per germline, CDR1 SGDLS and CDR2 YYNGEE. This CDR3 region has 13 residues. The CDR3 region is CASSVSSDYGYTF. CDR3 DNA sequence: TGTGCCAGCAGCGTATCATCGGACTATGGCTACACCTTC. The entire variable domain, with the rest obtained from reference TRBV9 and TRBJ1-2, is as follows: DSGVTQTPKHLITATGQRVTLRCSPRSGDLSVYWYQQSLDQGLQFLIQYYNGEERAKGNILERFSAQQFPDLHSELNLSSLELGDSALYFCASSVSSDYGYTFGSGTRLTVV.

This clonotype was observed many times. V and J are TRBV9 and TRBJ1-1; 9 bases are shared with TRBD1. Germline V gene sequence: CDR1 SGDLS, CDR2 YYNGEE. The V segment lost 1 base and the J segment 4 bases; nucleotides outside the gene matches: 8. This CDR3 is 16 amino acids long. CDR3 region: CASSVWTGDSVTEAFF. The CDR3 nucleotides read TGTGCCAGCAGCGTATGGACAGGGGATAGTGTCACTGAAGCTTTCTTT.

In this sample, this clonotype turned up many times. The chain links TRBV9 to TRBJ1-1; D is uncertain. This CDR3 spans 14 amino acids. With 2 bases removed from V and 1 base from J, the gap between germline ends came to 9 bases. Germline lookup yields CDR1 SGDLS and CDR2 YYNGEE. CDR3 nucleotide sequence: TGTGCCAGCAGCGTGATGCAGTCGAACACTGAAGCTTTCTTT. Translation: CASSVMQSNTEAFF.

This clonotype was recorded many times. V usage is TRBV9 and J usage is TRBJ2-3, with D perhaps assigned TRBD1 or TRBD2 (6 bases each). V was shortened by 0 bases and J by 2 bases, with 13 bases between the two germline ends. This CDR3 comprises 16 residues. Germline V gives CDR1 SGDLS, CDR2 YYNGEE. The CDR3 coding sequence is TGTGCCAGCAGCGTAGTAGTCGGGGGCCTCACAGATACGCAGTATTTT. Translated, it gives CASSVVVGGLTDTQYF. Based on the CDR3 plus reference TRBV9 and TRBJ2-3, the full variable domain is DSGVTQTPKHLITATGQRVTLRCSPRSGDLSVYWYQQSLDQGLQFLIQYYNGEERAKGNILERFSAQQFPDLHSELNLSSLELGDSALYFCASSVVVGGLTDTQYFGPGTRLTVL.

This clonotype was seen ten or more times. The CDR3 reads CASSPGDLDTSYEQYF. CDR3 DNA sequence: TGTGCCAGCAGCCCCGGTGACCTGGACACATCCTACGAGCAGTACTTC. The gene calls are TRBV9 and TRBJ2-7, with D perhaps matching TRBD1 (5 bases). The ends were cut back, 4 bases at V and 1 base at J, with 18 bases in the middle. CDR1 and CDR2 (germline): SGDLS, YYNGEE. The CDR3 contains 16 residues.

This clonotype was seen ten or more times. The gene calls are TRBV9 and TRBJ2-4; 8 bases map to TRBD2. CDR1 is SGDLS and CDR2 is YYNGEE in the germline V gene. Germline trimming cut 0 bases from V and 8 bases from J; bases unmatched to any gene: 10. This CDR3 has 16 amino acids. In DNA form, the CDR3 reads TGTGCCAGCAGCGTAGATCCGGGGGGGCCTTTATACATTCAGTACTTC. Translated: CASSVDPGGPLYIQYF. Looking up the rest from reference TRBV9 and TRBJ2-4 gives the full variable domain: DSGVTQTPKHLITATGQRVTLRCSPRSGDLSVYWYQQSLDQGLQFLIQYYNGEERAKGNILERFSAQQFPDLHSELNLSSLELGDSALYFCASSVDPGGPLYIQYFGAGTRLSVL.

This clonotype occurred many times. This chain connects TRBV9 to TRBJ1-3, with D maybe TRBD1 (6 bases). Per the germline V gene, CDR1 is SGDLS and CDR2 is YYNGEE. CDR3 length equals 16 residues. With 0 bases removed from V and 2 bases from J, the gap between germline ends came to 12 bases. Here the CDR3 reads CASSVASGGAGNTIYF. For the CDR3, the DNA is TGTGCCAGCAGCGTAGCTTCCGGGGGCGCTGGAAACACCATATATTTT.